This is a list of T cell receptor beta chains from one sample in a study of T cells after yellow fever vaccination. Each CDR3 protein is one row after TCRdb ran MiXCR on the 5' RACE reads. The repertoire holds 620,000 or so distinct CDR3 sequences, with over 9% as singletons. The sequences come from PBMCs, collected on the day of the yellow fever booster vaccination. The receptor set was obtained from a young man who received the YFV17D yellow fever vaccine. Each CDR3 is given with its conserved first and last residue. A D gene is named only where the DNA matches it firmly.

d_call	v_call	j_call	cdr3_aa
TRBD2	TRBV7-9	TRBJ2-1	CASSPKIAGVGYNEQFF
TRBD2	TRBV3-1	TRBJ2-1	CACSQWPTSANEQFF
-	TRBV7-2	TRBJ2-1	CASSLMDFTQFF
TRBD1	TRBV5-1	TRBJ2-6	CASSTDRVGANVLTF
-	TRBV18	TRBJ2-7	CASSLQTGYEQYF
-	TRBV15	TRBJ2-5	CATSRGTGRRYQETQYF
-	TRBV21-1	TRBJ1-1	CASSKDSPDPVPVWWIKSTEAFF
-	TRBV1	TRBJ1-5	CTSSQLQGPEGDQPQHF
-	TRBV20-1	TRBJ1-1	CSAREAETGNTEAFF
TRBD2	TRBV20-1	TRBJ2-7	CSSGLAGGYEQYF
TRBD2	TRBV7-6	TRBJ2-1	CASSLLAGVDNEQFF
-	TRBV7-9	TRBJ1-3	CASSLGTSGNTIYF
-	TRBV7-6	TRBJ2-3	CASSLALSGTSTDTQYF
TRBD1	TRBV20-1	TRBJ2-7	CSARRRGTGLTRQYF
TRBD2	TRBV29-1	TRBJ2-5	CSGAGGETQYF
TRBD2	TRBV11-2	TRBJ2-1	CASKIAGSSNEQFF